A single T cell receptor (beta chain) is shown here with its context. This clone was detected a few times. The specificity of this receptor is unknown. Nothing much larger sits one base from this clone, and base qualities are not available. According to the germline V gene, CDR1 reads MDHEN and CDR2 reads SYDVKM. Inclusive of the bounding cysteine and phenylalanine, the CDR3 is 13 residues long. The only DNA kept is the CDR3, 39 bases in frame from the first base. Between the V and J ends, shortened by 5 bases and 6 bases respectively, the junction contains 11 bases. Each donor gave one peripheral blood draw, averaging around 120 mL, which was collected into heparinised tubes. A BD FACSAria II was used to sort naive, central memory, regulatory and stem cell-like memory CD4+ T cells with a panel that included CD45RO, CCR7, CD25, CD127, CD95 and CD27. A purity above 98% was achieved for all sorted populations. PBMCs were isolated immediately by Lymphoprep density gradient centrifugation and stained directly without culture. So that batch effects would be minimized, each experiment stained and sorted samples in pairs, pairing one healthy donor with one patient.

The record originates from a study of beta chain features in type 1 diabetes (dated by TCRdb to between 2017 and 2018). Study-level background: Mean age, gender distribution, total cell number and subset yield were not different between patients and healthy donors. Across all samples, almost 110 million sorted cells were examined, and cell number per subset correlated strongly with RNA yield. The study compared TCRB repertoires of sorted circulating CD4+ T cell subsets between recently diagnosed type 1 diabetes patients and matched healthy donors. Whereas all 30 or so donors provided naive and central memory subsets, regulatory and stem cell-like memory subsets were isolated from just 8 patients and about eight healthy donors.

The paper as a whole reports these results and caveats: Because the HLA sub-analyses included only small numbers of individuals, any influence of HLA type on TCRB rearrangement was left unresolved. PCR might favor shorter templates, but patient and control samples were amplified and corrected together, so any skew would affect both groups equally. Because cDNA was sequenced instead of genomic DNA, highly expressing activated cells could be over-represented, though the groups showed no difference in activation or CD3 levels. Naive, central memory and regulatory TCRB repertoires appeared to be more similar among patients than among healthy donors. Patients with type 1 diabetes made fewer insertions and deleted more nucleotides at VDJ recombination sites, implying thymic rearrangement abnormalities. Type 1 diabetes patients showed a moderate but significant shortening of TCRB CDR3 length in all four CD4+ subsets.

The entire isolated RNA was reverse transcribed using the High Capacity cDNA Reverse Transcription Kit, and thus expressed TCRB transcripts were sequenced. Naive, central memory and regulatory T cell samples underwent deep immunoSEQ sequencing, averaging roughly 3.3 million total reads per sample. Sorted cells were lysed in RLT buffer and RNA was extracted with DNase-treated RNeasy Micro or Mini kits, depending on cell number. Each cell subset was processed on its own to prevent cross-contamination, while patient and healthy donor samples were processed together. The immunoSEQ multiplex PCR was used to amplify TCRB sequences from cDNA, generating 87-bp fragments that spanned the CDR3 region. The amplicons were sequenced using the Illumina HiSeq platform. Regarding the original processing steps: PCR bias was corrected computationally using synthetic template baselines, and reads within Hamming distance 2 were collapsed, with unmergeable singletons discarded. By aligning reads against IMGT, V, D and J genes, CDR3 length, and insertions or deletions at six rearrangement sites were assigned. Within each subset, clonotype counts were normalized to sorted cell number, after which true diversity and Gini coefficients were computed with the tcR R package. The overlap coefficient, calculated on TCRB nucleotide sequences, was used to measure repertoire sharing. The table was pulled from immuneACCESS by TCRdb, which kept in-frame rearrangements only. Such tables lose some clones; where checked, under half of the loss comes from unresolved V genes, and the rest has no known cause. V, J and clone size are taken as reported in that table, and D and trimming were inferred from the DNA itself. The sample table lists about 160,000 clones, 6.5% to 8.5% of them with a count of one. The ten top clones hold more than 0.45% of the sample.

The sample consisted of central memory CD4+ T cells from blood. The TCR originated in a woman under 30 with type 1 diabetes. The V and J genes are TRBV28 and TRBJ1-5, with TRBD1 tentatively as D gene (5 bases match). The CDR3 protein is CASSTQGGQPQHF. The DNA sequence reads TGTGCCAGCAGTACGCAGGGCGGTCAGCCCCAGCATTTT.